This TCR beta chain was obtained from a study of blood T cell repertoires in COVID-19. Study background: The analysed material was cDNA or gDNA that came from T cells, B-cell-depleted T cells, or PBMCs.

Profiling relied on immunoSEQ multiplex PCR, and the TCRdb table lists in-frame clones only, not all of them. The sample carries tens of thousands of clones, just over 85% recorded once. The trim removed 5 bases at V and 5 bases at J, leaving 10 bases unmatched. There are 16 residues in the CDR3. Per germline, CDR1 LNHDA and CDR2 SQIVND (reference sequence). This clone has just one count. Sequences were obtained from peripheral blood. The chain has TRBV19 and TRBJ1-5; 9 nucleotides agree with TRBD1. This clonotype was sampled from a woman of 80 years or more with COVID-19, enrolled during active disease. The CDR3 sequence is CASSFRADRGDQPQHF. DNA of the CDR3: TGTGCCAGTAGTTTTAGAGCCGACAGGGGGGATCAGCCCCAGCATTTT.